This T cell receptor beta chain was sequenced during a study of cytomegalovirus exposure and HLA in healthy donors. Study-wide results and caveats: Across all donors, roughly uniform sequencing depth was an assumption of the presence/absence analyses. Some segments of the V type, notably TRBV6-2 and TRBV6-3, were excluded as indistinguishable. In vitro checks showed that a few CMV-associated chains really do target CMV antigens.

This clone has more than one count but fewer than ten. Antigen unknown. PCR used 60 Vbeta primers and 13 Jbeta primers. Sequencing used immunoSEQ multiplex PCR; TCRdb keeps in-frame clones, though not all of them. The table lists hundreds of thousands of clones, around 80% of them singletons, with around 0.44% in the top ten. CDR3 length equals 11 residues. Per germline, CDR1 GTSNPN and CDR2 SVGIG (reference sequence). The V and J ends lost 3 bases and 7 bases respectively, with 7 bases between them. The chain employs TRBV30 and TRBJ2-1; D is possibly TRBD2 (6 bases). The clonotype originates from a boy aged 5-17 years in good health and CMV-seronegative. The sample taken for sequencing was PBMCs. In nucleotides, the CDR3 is TGTGCCTGGAGCGGAGGGAATGAGCAGTTCTTC. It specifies CAWSGGNEQFF.